This is a list of T cell receptor beta chains from one sample in a study of patients and donors after allogeneic stem cell transplantation. Each CDR3 protein gets one entry after TCRdb re-called the RT-PCR reads with MiXCR. Of 400,000 to 500,000 distinct CDR3 sequences listed, 16% are singletons. Sequencing was performed on blood, either unsorted or a sorted T cell fraction (not recorded which). The source is a human donor who was either an allogeneic HSCT recipient or a stem cell or donor lymphocyte infusion donor (not recorded which). It is not recorded whose cells these are; they may come from a transplant donor. Each CDR3 is given with its conserved first and last residue. Fields, in order: V gene, clone size, J gene, D gene, CDR3 protein, CDR3 DNA. D genes are given only for firm matches. The listing skips clone size in some rows; elsewhere it reads once, few, many or a size class.

>TRBV7-9|.|TRBJ2-3|.
CASGHKTSTDTQYF
TGTGCCAGCGGACATAAGACTAGCACAGATACGCAGTATTTT
>TRBV18|.|TRBJ1-6|.
CASSLQGLPRENSPLHF
TGTGCCAGCTCACTACAGGGTCTACCCCGAGAGAATTCACCCCTCCACTTT
>TRBV5-1|many|TRBJ1-4|.
CASSLDSEKLFF
TGCGCCAGCAGCCTGGACAGCGAAAAACTGTTTTTT
>TRBV10-3|few|TRBJ1-2|.
CAISPDSPYGYTF
TGTGCCATCAGTCCCGACTCACCCTATGGCTACACCTTC
>TRBV2|few|TRBJ2-1|.
CASSGPGTMSGNEQFF
TGTGCCAGCAGTGGGCCGGGAACGATGTCGGGCAATGAGCAGTTCTTC
>TRBV20-1|few|TRBJ2-7|TRBD2
CSASSAGWYEQYF
TGCAGTGCTAGTTCAGCGGGGTGGTACGAGCAGTACTTC
>TRBV9|few|TRBJ1-6|.
CASSVATGQKDSPLHF
TGTGCCAGCAGCGTAGCTACCGGACAGAAGGATTCACCCCTCCACTTT
>TRBV6-5|once|TRBJ2-6|TRBD1
CASSSRDRVYSGANVLTF
TGTGCCAGCAGTTCCCGGGACAGGGTCTATTCTGGGGCCAACGTCCTGACTTTC
>TRBV7-6|few|TRBJ2-1|.
CASSFSGANEQFF
TGTGCCAGCAGTTTCTCGGGGGCTAATGAGCAGTTCTTC
>TRBV4-1|few|TRBJ2-1|TRBD2
CASSQVGGTSGREQFF
TGCGCCAGCAGCCAAGTTGGGGGGACTAGCGGGAGGGAGCAGTTCTTC
>TRBV27|few|TRBJ2-5|TRBD2
CASSPRTSGAKETQYF
TGTGCCAGCAGTCCGCGGACTAGCGGGGCCAAAGAGACCCAGTACTTC
>TRBV7-8|.|TRBJ2-2|TRBD2
CASSLSASGVGGTGELFF
TGTGCCAGCAGCTTATCGGCTAGCGGGGTGGGGGGCACCGGGGAGCTGTTTTTT
>TRBV28|few|TRBJ1-4|TRBD1
CASGGARLRTTNEKLFF
TGTGCCTCAGGGGGCGCGAGACTTCGGACAACTAATGAAAAACTGTTTTTT
>TRBV20-1|.|TRBJ2-5|TRBD2
CSARDHLAGAAARYF
TGCAGTGCTAGAGATCATCTAGCGGGAGCTGCCGCCCGGTACTTC
>TRBV7-8|.|TRBJ1-5|.
CASSLGTTSNQPQHF
TGTGCCAGCAGCTTAGGAACAACCAGCAATCAGCCCCAGCATTTT
>TRBV2|many|TRBJ2-3|.
CASSEDYIPTDTQYF
TGTGCCAGCAGTGAAGACTACATTCCCACAGATACGCAGTATTTT
>TRBV2|few|TRBJ1-1|TRBD1
CASSNQGAVNTEAFF
TGTGCCAGCAGTAATCAGGGGGCGGTAAACACTGAAGCTTTCTTT
>TRBV4-3|.|TRBJ1-5|TRBD1
CASSPTGERNQPQHF
TGCGCCAGCAGTCCGACAGGGGAGAGGAATCAGCCCCAGCATTTT
>TRBV30|few|TRBJ2-1|.
CAWSGGKRGYNEQFF
TGTGCCTGGAGTGGGGGGAAGCGAGGCTACAATGAGCAGTTCTTC
>TRBV20-1|many|TRBJ1-1|.
CSARRFTEAFF
TGCAGTGCTAGACGATTCACTGAAGCTTTCTTT
>TRBV10-3|.|TRBJ1-2|.
CAIGRGEEANYGYTF
TGTGCCATCGGGAGAGGGGAAGAAGCTAACTATGGCTACACCTTC
>TRBV20-1|many|TRBJ2-7|.
CSALGQYEQYF
TGCAGTGCCCTCGGACAGTACGAGCAGTACTTC
>TRBV5-1|many|TRBJ1-2|.
CASSLGTVGGYTF
TGCGCCAGCAGCTTGGGGACAGTCGGGGGCTACACCTTC
>TRBV24-1|few|TRBJ2-3|.
CATSDFPGGDTQYF
TGTGCCACCAGTGATTTCCCCGGGGGAGATACGCAGTATTTT
>TRBV5-1|.|TRBJ1-2|TRBD1
CASSLGSRDRGLGYTF
TGCGCCAGCAGCTTGGGGTCCCGGGACAGGGGGCTTGGCTACACCTTC
>TRBV4-1|.|TRBJ2-3|.
CASSQEPESSTDTQYF
TGCGCCAGCAGCCAAGAACCGGAGTCTAGCACAGATACGCAGTATTTT
>TRBV20-1|.|TRBJ2-7|TRBD2
CSATLTSGPRVSYEQYF
TGCAGTGCTACACTGACTAGCGGGCCTCGGGTTTCCTACGAGCAGTACTTC
>TRBV29-1|once|TRBJ1-6|TRBD1
CSVLDREVFLNSPLHF
TGCAGCGTATTAGACAGGGAGGTTTTTCTTAATTCACCCCTCCACTTT
>TRBV30|.|TRBJ2-1|TRBD2
CACLGGSSYNEQFF
TGTGCCTGCCTCGGGGGGAGCTCCTACAATGAGCAGTTCTTC
>TRBV5-1|few|TRBJ2-7|TRBD2
CASSGGLAGLYEQYF
TGCGCCAGCAGCGGCGGACTAGCGGGACTCTACGAGCAGTACTTC
>TRBV10-3|many|TRBJ2-7|TRBD1
CAISESTGTHEQYF
TGTGCCATCAGTGAGTCGACAGGGACCCACGAGCAGTACTTC
>TRBV28|.|TRBJ1-1|.
CASSLLPVREAFF
TGTGCCAGCAGTTTACTCCCCGTCAGAGAAGCTTTCTTT
>TRBV5-1|.|TRBJ2-3|.
CASSFRSLTDTQYF
TGCGCCAGCAGCTTTAGGAGCCTCACAGATACGCAGTATTTT
>TRBV25-1|many|TRBJ2-7|.
CASGYSYEQYF
TGTGCCAGCGGATACTCTTACGAGCAGTACTTC
>TRBV5-1|few|TRBJ2-1|.
CASMGSEQFF
TGCGCCAGCATGGGGTCTGAGCAGTTCTTC
>TRBV7-6|few|TRBJ2-7|.
CASSSFPGQLYEQYF
TGTGCCAGCAGCTCCTTCCCGGGACAACTTTACGAGCAGTACTTC
>TRBV29-1|few|TRBJ1-1|TRBD1
CSVGTGNQAFF
TGCAGCGTGGGGACAGGGAATCAAGCTTTCTTT
>TRBV12-3/TRBV12-4|.|TRBJ2-5|.
CASTMDVYQETQYF
TGTGCCAGCACTATGGACGTGTACCAAGAGACCCAGTACTTC
>TRBV6-1|few|TRBJ1-2|.
CASIRGRGYGYTF
TGTGCCAGCATCCGGGGCCGGGGATATGGCTACACCTTC
>TRBV29-1|few|TRBJ1-1|.
CSVVTGTFTEAFF
TGCAGCGTTGTTACGGGGACCTTTACTGAAGCTTTCTTT
>TRBV12-3/TRBV12-4|few|TRBJ1-3|.
CASSLPSGNTIYF
TGTGCCAGCAGTCTCCCTTCCGGAAACACCATATATTTT
>TRBV2|.|TRBJ2-7|TRBD1
CASSVGDRDYEQYF
TGTGCCAGCAGTGTTGGGGACAGGGACTACGAGCAGTACTTC
>TRBV4-1|.|TRBJ2-6|.
CASRGHPFSGANVLTF
TGCGCCAGCAGGGGACACCCCTTTTCTGGGGCCAACGTCCTGACTTTC
>TRBV7-8|many|TRBJ2-1|.
CASSLVPNEQFF
TGTGCCAGCAGCTTAGTTCCCAATGAGCAGTTCTTC
>TRBV7-6|many|TRBJ2-3|TRBD2
CASSLVVAGTSTDTQYF
TGTGCCAGCAGCTTAGTTGTAGCGGGAACATCCACAGATACGCAGTATTTT
>TRBV4-1|.|TRBJ1-3|.
CASSPTWMGGNTIYF
TGCGCCAGCAGCCCTACCTGGATGGGCGGAAACACCATATATTTT
>TRBV7-8|few|TRBJ2-2|TRBD2
CASSLGRGGRNTGELFF
TGTGCCAGCAGCTTAGGGCGGGGGGGACGGAACACCGGGGAGCTGTTTTTT
>TRBV4-3|.|TRBJ2-3|.
CASSQGTHTDTQYF
TGCGCCAGCAGCCAAGGGACGCACACAGATACGCAGTATTTT
>TRBV9|few|TRBJ2-1|TRBD2
CASSVETSGYNEQFF
TGTGCCAGCAGCGTAGAAACTAGCGGATACAATGAGCAGTTCTTC